The clone carrying this T cell receptor (beta chain) came up once. This record comes from a study of blood T cell repertoires in COVID-19. Here immunoSEQ multiplex PCR was the method, and the copy in TCRdb shows in-frame clones only, minus some. Seen here are under 300,000 clones, 83% observed once, and the top ten hold around 4.5%. This CDR3 spans 14 amino acids. V dropped 5 bases and J dropped 0 bases, with 11 bases sitting between them. Germline values: CDR1 MNHEY, CDR2 SVGAGI. The receptor was isolated from a man between 60 and 75 years old who had recovered from COVID-19. The material sequenced was peripheral blood. The V and J genes are TRBV6-5 and TRBJ2-7, with D perhaps matching TRBD1 (6 bases). CDR3 DNA: TGTGCCAGCAGTAGTGACAGGAGCTCCTACGAGCAGTACTTC. Translating gives CASSSDRSSYEQYF.